One T cell receptor beta chain is described in this entry. Its antigen is unidentified. This specimen belongs to a study of a mutant IDH1 vaccine in newly diagnosed glioma. Whole-study context: Patients came in for eight vaccinations, in weeks 1, 3, 5, 7, 11, 15, 19 and 23. It was radiotherapy, temozolomide, or both that patients received previously, with most receiving both.

The CDR3 loop spans 14 amino acids. The V end lost 3 bases, the J end lost 5 bases, and 16 bases lay between the germline ends. Germline V gene lookup returns CDR1 GTSNPN and CDR2 SVGIG (reference sequence). Overall study findings and caveats: Changes to the top peripheral T cell clonotypes appeared unrelated to pseudoprogression.

The time point denotes: week 11, during vaccination. What each vaccine dose contained was 300 ug of mutant IDH1 20-mer peptide, accompanied by topical imiquimod. The study enrolled donors with new WHO grade 3 or 4 IDH1-mutant, ATRX-lost astrocytomas. Repertoires were generated with immunoSEQ multiplex PCR, while TCRdb's copy carries only in-frame clones and drops some. This sample has about 66,000 clones, with 84% found just once. The specimen comprised PBMCs, sampled from a glioma patient whose treatment included an IDH1 peptide vaccine. The gene calls are TRBV30 and TRBJ2-5, with D perhaps matching TRBD1 (6 bases). The clonotype was recovered from a man under 40 with glioma. CDR3 residues: CAWRSAGTRETQYF. For the CDR3, the DNA is TGTGCCTGGAGGTCCGCCGGGACACGCGAGACCCAGTACTTC.